This T cell receptor delta chain was documented in a study of gamma-delta T cells after stem cell transplantation. By sample share, this clone is medium-sized. TCRdb redid clone calling on the RT-PCR reads using CATT. The sample yields around 1,600 delta-chain clones, roughly 23% seen once. The specimen was gamma-delta T cells. The TCR was taken from a human donor. It is not recorded whose cells these are; they may come from a transplant donor.

DNA of the CDR3: TGTGCCTGTGACGCCTCGGGGGAGACCTGGGACACCCGACAGATGTTTTTC. Translated, it gives CACDASGETWDTRQMFF. This rearrangement joins TRDV2 to TRDJ3, with D tentatively TRDD3 (6 bases). The CDR3 sequence is 17 residues long. Trimming stripped 3 bases from V and 2 bases from J, with 13 bases between. CDR1 and CDR2 (germline): GEAIGNYY, EKD.